Detailed here is one T cell receptor (beta chain). This record belongs to a study of T cells after posttransplantation cyclophosphamide. Germline lookup yields CDR1 SGHAT and CDR2 FQNNGV. The CDR3 is made up of 15 amino acids. Trimming cost V 5 bases and J 6 bases, with 14 bases left between them. Clones were read by immunoSEQ multiplex PCR, and TCRdb kept only the in-frame ones, dropping some. The profile shows about 47,000 clones, roughly 94% of them singletons. The material sequenced was PBMCs. The chain combines TRBV11-2 with TRBJ1-6, with D unclear. This receptor was obtained from a woman between 25 and 40 years old in good health and a related stem cell transplant donor. This CDR3 reads CASSPRGRGNSPLHF. The CDR3 DNA follows: TGTGCCAGCAGCCCCAGAGGTCGGGGTAATTCACCCCTCCACTTT.